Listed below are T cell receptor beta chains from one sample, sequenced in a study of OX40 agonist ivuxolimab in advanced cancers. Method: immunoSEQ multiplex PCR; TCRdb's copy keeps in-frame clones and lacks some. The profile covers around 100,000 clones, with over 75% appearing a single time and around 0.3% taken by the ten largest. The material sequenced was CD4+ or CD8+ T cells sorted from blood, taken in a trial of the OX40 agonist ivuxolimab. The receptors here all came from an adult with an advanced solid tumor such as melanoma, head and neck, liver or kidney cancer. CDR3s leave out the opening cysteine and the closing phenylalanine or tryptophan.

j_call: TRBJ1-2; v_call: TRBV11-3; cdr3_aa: ASSIGTGVNYGYT
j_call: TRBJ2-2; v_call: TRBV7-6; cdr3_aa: ASSSPGGTGELF
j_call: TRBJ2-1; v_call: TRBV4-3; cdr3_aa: ASSQSLAGSSYNEQF
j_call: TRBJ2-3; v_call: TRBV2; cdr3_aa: ASSEGETAQY
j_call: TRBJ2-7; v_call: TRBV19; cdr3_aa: ASSIGGGVNEQY
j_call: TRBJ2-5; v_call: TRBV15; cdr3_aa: ATSRDTETQY
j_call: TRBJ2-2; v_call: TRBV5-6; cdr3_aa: ASRLGQGKITGELF
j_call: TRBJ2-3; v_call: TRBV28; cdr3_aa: ASTMGAYRAQY
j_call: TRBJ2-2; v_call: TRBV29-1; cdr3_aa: SVKPNTGELF
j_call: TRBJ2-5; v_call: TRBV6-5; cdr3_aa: ASSYRLAGLQETQY
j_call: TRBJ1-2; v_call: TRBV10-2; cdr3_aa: ASLPDHPTNYGYT
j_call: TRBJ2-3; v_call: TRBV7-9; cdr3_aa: ASSQPSLDTQY
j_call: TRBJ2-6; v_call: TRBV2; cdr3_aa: ASRPGQGIPSGANVLT
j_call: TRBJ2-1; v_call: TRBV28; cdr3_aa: ATGYSYNEQF
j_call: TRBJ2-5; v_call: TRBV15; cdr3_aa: ATSRVAGVSQY
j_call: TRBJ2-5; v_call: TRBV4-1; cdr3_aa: ASSQEEAWETQY
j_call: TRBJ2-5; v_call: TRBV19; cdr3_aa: ASSSVGAETQY
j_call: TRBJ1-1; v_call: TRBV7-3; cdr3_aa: ASSFGANTEAF
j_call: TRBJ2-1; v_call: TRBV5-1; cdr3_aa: ASSWGGAGRAHNEQF
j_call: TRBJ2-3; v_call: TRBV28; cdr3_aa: ASRYQAGSTDTQY
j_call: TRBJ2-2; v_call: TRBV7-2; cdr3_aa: ASSFWTSALGGELF
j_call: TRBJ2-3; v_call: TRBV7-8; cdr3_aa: ASSWQSGGGTDTQY
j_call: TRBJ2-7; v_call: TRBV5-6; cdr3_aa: ASSSKGTVSYEQY
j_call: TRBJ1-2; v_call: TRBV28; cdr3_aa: ASSTGTGARGYT
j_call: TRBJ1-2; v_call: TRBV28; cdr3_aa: ASRGGPDYYGYT
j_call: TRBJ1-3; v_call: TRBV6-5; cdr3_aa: ASSSIGRGSGNTIY